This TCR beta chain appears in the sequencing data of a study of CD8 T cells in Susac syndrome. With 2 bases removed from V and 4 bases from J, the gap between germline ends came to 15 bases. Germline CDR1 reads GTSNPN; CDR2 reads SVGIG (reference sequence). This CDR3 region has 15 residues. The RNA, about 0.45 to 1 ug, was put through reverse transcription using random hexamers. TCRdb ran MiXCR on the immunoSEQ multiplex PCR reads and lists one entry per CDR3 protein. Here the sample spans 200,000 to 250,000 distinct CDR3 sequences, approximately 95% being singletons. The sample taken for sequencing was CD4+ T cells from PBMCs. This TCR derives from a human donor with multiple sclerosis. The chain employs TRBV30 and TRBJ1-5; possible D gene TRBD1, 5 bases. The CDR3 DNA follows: TGTGCCTGGAGTCCCGGGGGGAGGGATAATCAGCCCCAGCATTTT. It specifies CAWSPGGRDNQPQHF.